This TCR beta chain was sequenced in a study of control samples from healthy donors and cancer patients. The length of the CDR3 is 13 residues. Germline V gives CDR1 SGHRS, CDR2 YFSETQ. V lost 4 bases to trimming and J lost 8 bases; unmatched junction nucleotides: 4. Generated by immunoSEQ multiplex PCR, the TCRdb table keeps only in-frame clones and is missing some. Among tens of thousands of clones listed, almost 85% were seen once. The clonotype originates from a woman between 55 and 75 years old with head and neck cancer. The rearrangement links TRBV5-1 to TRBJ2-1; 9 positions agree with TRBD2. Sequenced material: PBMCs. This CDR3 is CASSGSGSDEQFF. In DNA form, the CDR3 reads TGCGCCAGCAGCGGTAGCGGGAGCGATGAGCAGTTCTTC.